The 31 T cell receptor beta chains presented below share a single source sample, sequenced in a study of T cell repertoires in cytomegalovirus infection (dated by TCRdb to the late 2010s). The sequencer listed for this sample is Illumina HiSeq 1500. TCRdb handled the public reads itself, with Q25 trimming in fastp and clone calling in MiXCR, and kept productive beta chains. Rows are combined by CDR3 protein, so each entry shows the most common genes and DNA. This sample lists around 530,000 distinct CDR3 sequences; more than 25% were detected once. 13% of the sample lies in the top ten. Sequenced sample: PBMCs. These receptors all stem from a human donor in good health (CMV status not recorded). Some clones in this sample may be carry-over from other donors' samples.

This clonotype turned up a few times. This chain links TRBV14 with TRBJ2-7, with TRBD2 identical over 13 bases. CDR3 length equals 15 residues. Germline V gives CDR1 SGHDN, CDR2 FVKESK. The junction had 6 bases not matched to a gene; V was cut back by 5 bases and J by 5 bases. CDR3 in DNA: TGTGCCAGCAGCGAAGGACTAGCGGGAGTGCACGAGCAGTACTTC. The encoded protein is CASSEGLAGVHEQYF.

The chain couples TRBV7-2 to TRBJ2-7; D possibly uses TRBD1 or TRBD2 (5 bases each). The CDR3 is 15 amino acids. Trimming left V 2 bases short and J 2 bases short, with 13 bases between. Per germline, CDR1 SGHTA and CDR2 FQGNSA. The CDR3 DNA sequence: TGTGCCAGCAGCTTACTGGGGGACGGGACCTACGAGCAGTACGTC. Residues: CASSLLGDGTYEQYV.

The rearrangement links TRBV18 to TRBJ1-1; no reliable D call. The CDR3 loop spans 14 amino acids. The V gene lost 2 bases and the J gene lost 0 bases, with 7 bases spanning the gap. Germline V gene data show CDR1 as KGHSH and CDR2 as LQKENI. CDR3 DNA: TGTGCCAGCTCACCATTCCCCGTGAACACTGAAGCTTTCTTT. Protein: CASSPFPVNTEAFF.

The chain recombines TRBV6-2 or TRBV6-3 with TRBJ2-1; 7 nucleotides line up with TRBD2. Germline V CDR1 and CDR2: MNHEY, SVGEGT. V shed 4 bases, J shed 0 bases, and the junction held 9 bases outside the gene matches. The CDR3 is made up of 17 amino acids. CDR3 sequence reads: CASSSPSGQSSYNEQFF. Written as DNA, the CDR3 is TGTGCCAGCAGTTCGCCTAGCGGCCAGAGCTCCTACAATGAGCAGTTCTTC.

The table lists this clonotype with a few counts. The gene calls are TRBV6-2 or TRBV6-3 and TRBJ2-1; D is perhaps TRBD2 (6 bases). Trimming stripped 0 bases from V and 4 bases from J, with 10 bases between. Germline V CDR1 and CDR2: MNHEY, SVGEGT. The CDR3 runs to 15 residues. CDR3 DNA sequence: TGTGCCAGCAGTTACTCCCTCAGCGGGTACAATGAGCAGTTCTTC. Protein product: CASSYSLSGYNEQFF.

The chain carries TRBV7-3 and TRBJ2-3; D unclear. Germline values: CDR1 SGHTA, CDR2 FQGTGA. Trimming pared 5 bases from V and 1 base from J, leaving 13 bases between. The CDR3 sequence is 15 residues long. The CDR3 sequence: CASSLRARGTDTQYF. The CDR3 nucleotides are TGTGCCAGCAGCCTCCGGGCCCGGGGCACAGATACGCAGTATTTT.

The J gene is TRBJ2-2, the V gene TRBV6-2 or TRBV6-3; 7 nucleotides align to TRBD1. The CDR3 has 17 amino acids. Germline-derived CDR1 and CDR2 are MNHEY and SVGEGT. J lost 1 base, V lost 3 bases, and 8 bases had no gene match. CDR3 residues: CASSYTRQGRNTGELFF. The CDR3 DNA reads TGTGCCAGCAGTTATACCCGACAGGGACGGAACACCGGGGAGCTGTTTTTT.

This clonotype appeared many times. This chain links TRBV7-8 with TRBJ2-5, with D tentatively TRBD1 or TRBD2 (6 bases each). The germline CDR1 and CDR2 sequences are SGHVS and FQNEAQ. Trimming pared 6 bases from V and 5 bases from J, leaving 22 bases between. The CDR3 is 16 residues long. The CDR3 here is CASSRGPGAAVETQYF. The CDR3 DNA reads as TGTGCCAGCAGTCGAGGGCCGGGGGCGGCCGTGGAGACCCAGTACTTC.

The chain is built from TRBV10-3 and TRBJ2-1; 7 bases fit TRBD1. Germline lookup yields CDR1 ENHRY and CDR2 SYGVKD. The ends lost 3 bases at V and 5 bases at J; junction bases unmatched: 4. CDR3 length: 14 residues. CDR3 sequence reads: CAISDTGTDNEQFF. CDR3 bases: TGTGCCATCAGTGATACCGGGACAGACAATGAGCAGTTCTTC.

This chain connects TRBV2 to TRBJ2-1, with 11 bases lining up with TRBD2. V trimming: 4 bases; J trimming: 10 bases; junction bases outside the gene matches: 12. The germline CDR1 and CDR2 sequences are SNHLY and FYNNEI. The CDR3 loop spans 16 amino acids. In DNA, the CDR3 is TGTGCCAGCAGTGCCACCGGGACTAGCGGTGACGGGGAGCAGTTCTTC. As protein: CASSATGTSGDGEQFF.

The V and J genes are TRBV6-6 and TRBJ2-2; tentative D call: TRBD1 (6 bases). This CDR3 has 13 amino acids. Germline CDR1 reads MNHNY; CDR2 reads SVGAGI (reference sequence). V was shortened by 6 bases and J by 6 bases, with 11 bases between the two germline ends. The CDR3 protein is CASRPQGAGELFF. CDR3 DNA sequence: TGTGCCAGCAGACCACAGGGCGCCGGGGAGCTGTTTTTT.

The chain employs TRBV3-1 and TRBJ2-7; 12 positions agree with TRBD2. The CDR3 totals 16 residues. Germline V gene sequence: CDR1 LGHDT, CDR2 YNNKEL (reference sequence). Losses at the gene ends were 0 bases for V and 4 bases for J; bases not matched to a gene: 4. CDR3 DNA sequence: TGTGCCAGCAGCCAAGAAGCACTAGCGGGAGGTTACGAGCAGTACTTC. Protein sequence: CASSQEALAGGYEQYF.

The chain links TRBV3-1 to TRBJ2-3; TRBD2 is a possible D gene (5 bases). The germline V and J ends were trimmed by 0 bases and 0 bases, with 13 bases remaining between them. This CDR3 is 17 amino acids long. Looked up from germline, CDR1 is LGHDT and CDR2 is YNNKEL (reference sequence). CDR3 in DNA: TGTGCCAGCAGCCAAGATCAGCGGTCCTCTAGCACAGATACGCAGTATTTT. It specifies CASSQDQRSSSTDTQYF.

The genes are TRBV14 and TRBJ1-4; a possible D gene is TRBD1 (5 bases). Germline V CDR1 and CDR2: SGHDN, FVKESK. The CDR3 spans 11 residues. Trimming left V 1 base short and J 14 bases short, with 8 bases between. CDR3 nucleotides: TGTGCCAGCAGCCAAGCGGGGACGCTGTTTTTT. Amino acid sequence: CASSQAGTLFF.

The rearrangement joins TRBV6-2 or TRBV6-3 to TRBJ2-3, with 10 bases fitting TRBD2. Germline CDR1 MNHEY, CDR2 SVGEGT. The V and J ends lost 2 bases and 6 bases, in that order; junction bases with no gene match: 8. There are 16 residues in the CDR3. The CDR3 sequence: CASSYTAGGPGDTQYF. For the CDR3, the DNA is TGTGCCAGCAGTTACACAGCGGGAGGGCCGGGGGATACGCAGTATTTT.

The rearrangement joins TRBV19 to TRBJ1-5; D not certain. Germline V lookup: CDR1 LNHDA, CDR2 SQIVND (reference sequence). This CDR3 comprises 13 residues. The V end lost 0 bases, the J end lost 16 bases, and 16 bases lay between the germline ends. The CDR3 nucleotides read TGTGCCAGTAGTATAGACGGAGACACCCCAGCCCATTTT. This codes for CASSIDGDTPAHF.

This clonotype has more than one count but fewer than ten. The chain links TRBV11-2 to TRBJ2-7; TRBD1 agrees at 9 bases. V gave up 6 bases and J gave up 2 bases; unmatched junction bases: 2. Germline V gives CDR1 SGHAT, CDR2 FQNNGV. The CDR3 consists of 13 residues. The CDR3: CASRGQGAYEQYV. DNA of the CDR3: TGTGCCAGCAGGGGACAGGGAGCCTACGAGCAGTACGTC.

The chain employs TRBV20-1 and TRBJ2-3, with TRBD2 matching 9 bases. J was trimmed by 5 bases and V by 5 bases; bases with no gene match: 2. CDR3 length equals 12 residues. CDR1 and CDR2 from the germline V gene are DFQATT and SNEGSKA (reference sequence). The CDR3 DNA sequence: TGCAGTGCTCCGCGGGAGGGAGATACGCAGTATTTT. This codes for CSAPREGDTQYF.

The J gene is TRBJ1-1, the V gene TRBV28; D is uncertain. The CDR3 contains 14 residues. V was cut by 2 bases and J by 5 bases, with 12 bases left in between. In germline, CDR1 is MDHEN, CDR2 SYDVKM. Here the CDR3 DNA reads TGTGCCAGCAGTTTAAACCCGGGATTAACTGAAGCTTTCTTT. Translating it yields CASSLNPGLTEAFF.

This clonotype was seen at least ten times. The J gene is TRBJ1-2, the V gene TRBV7-9; D not certain. The V end was cut by 5 bases, the J end by 2 bases, with 12 bases between. Germline V gene lookup returns CDR1 SEHNR and CDR2 FQNEAQ (reference sequence). The CDR3 consists of 14 residues. The CDR3 DNA sequence: TGTGCCAGCAGCCCCAGATCCTCGAACTATGGCTACACCTTC. Translation: CASSPRSSNYGYTF.

This clonotype was observed a handful of times. The chain uses TRBV4-2 and TRBJ1-2, with D possibly TRBD1 on 6 matching bases. Trimming pared 0 bases from V and 1 base from J, leaving 9 bases between. The CDR3 contains 15 residues. In germline, CDR1 is LGHNA, CDR2 YNFKEQ. The DNA of the CDR3 is TGTGCCAGCAGCCAAGACAGGACAGTTAACTATGGCTACACCTTC. This gives the protein CASSQDRTVNYGYTF.

The chain joins TRBV7-9 to TRBJ1-1; D is possibly TRBD1 (6 bases). Germline V gene sequence: CDR1 SEHNR, CDR2 FQNEAQ (reference sequence). The V end lost 5 bases, the J end lost 0 bases, and 10 bases lay between the germline ends. This CDR3 is built from 14 residues. CDR3 nucleotides: TGTGCCAGCAGCACTGGACAGTTGAACACTGAAGCTTTCTTT. Translated, it gives CASSTGQLNTEAFF.

The chain combines TRBV27 with TRBJ2-2, with 9 bases fitting TRBD1. Germline V gene sequence: CDR1 MNHEY, CDR2 SMNVEV (reference sequence). V was clipped by 10 bases and J by 6 bases; unmatched bases: 6. The CDR3 totals 13 residues. Here the CDR3 reads CATRDRVAGELFF. As DNA, the CDR3 is TGTGCCACTCGGGACAGGGTGGCCGGGGAGCTGTTTTTT.

On this clonotype itself: The junction differs from germline at one of its ends, possibly a read error. The CDR3 is CAGSFAGPGRGNTGELFF. CDR3 DNA sequence: TGTGCCGGCAGTTTCGCGGGCCCGGGCCGAGGGAACACCGGGGAGCTGTTTTTT. The chain joins TRBV12-3 or TRBV12-4 to TRBJ2-2; D is perhaps TRBD2 (5 bases). The CDR3 has 18 residues.

This clonotype was seen more than once but under ten times. CDR3 DNA: TGTGCCAGCAGCCTAAGCGGGAGGGCCCACGAGCAGTACTTC. The encoded protein is CASSLSGRAHEQYF. The V call is TRBV7-8, the J call TRBJ2-7; 10 bases agree with TRBD2. The V gene end was trimmed by 5 bases and the J gene end by 5 bases; junction bases not matched to a gene: 6. CDR3 length equals 14 residues. Looked up from germline, CDR1 is SGHVS and CDR2 is FQNEAQ.

The chain has TRBV24-1 and TRBJ2-3; D uncertain. The CDR3 contains 14 residues. V gave up 4 bases and J gave up 5 bases, with 12 bases separating them. Germline V gives CDR1 KGHDR, CDR2 SFDVKD. As DNA, the CDR3 is TGTGCCACCAGTGACCCCGCAGGTGGAGATACGCAGTATTTT. Its translation: CATSDPAGGDTQYF.

The sample holds many counts of this clonotype. The V gene is TRBV12-3 or TRBV12-4, the J gene TRBJ2-5, with a possible D match to TRBD1 (5 bases). V lost 3 bases and J lost 5, with 25 bases in between. CDR3 length equals 18 residues. This chain's CDR3 is CASSFLPPGPQSGETQYF. The CDR3, as DNA: TGTGCCAGCAGTTTCCTCCCCCCAGGACCTCAATCAGGGGAGACCCAGTACTTC.

This chain's CDR3 is CASSQGAGDNYGYTF. Written as DNA, the CDR3 is TGTGCCAGCAGCCAAGGCGCGGGCGATAACTATGGCTACACCTTC. The V and J genes are TRBV4-2 and TRBJ1-2; D ambiguous. The germline CDR1 and CDR2 sequences are LGHNA and YNFKEQ. The CDR3 has 15 amino acids. The ends were cut back, 1 base at V and 1 base at J, with 10 bases in the middle.

The V gene is TRBV28, the J gene TRBJ2-5; 10 bases align to TRBD1. The CDR3 is 13 amino acids. Unmatched junction bases numbered 8, after V lost 7 bases and J lost 9 bases. Germline V CDR1 and CDR2: MDHEN, SYDVKM. In DNA, the CDR3 is TGTGCCAGCACCCAGGACAGGGGGGTAGCCCAGTACTTC. Amino acids: CASTQDRGVAQYF.

In its sample, this clonotype was seen many times. V is TRBV11-2 and J is TRBJ2-2; 8 nucleotides match TRBD1. The length of the CDR3 is 15 residues. With V trimmed by 5 bases and J by 7 bases, 9 bases remained unmatched. Germline CDR1 is SGHAT and CDR2 is FQNNGV. This CDR3 reads CASSLRGQGSGELFF. Here the CDR3 DNA reads TGTGCCAGCAGCCTAAGAGGACAGGGAAGCGGGGAGCTGTTTTTT.

This chain links TRBV27 with TRBJ2-7, with 9 bases matching TRBD1. The CDR3 runs to 13 residues. With V trimmed by 5 bases and J by 7 bases, 6 bases remained unmatched. The germline gives CDR1 MNHEY, CDR2 SMNVEV (reference sequence). The CDR3 sequence: CASSPPDRGEQYF. The CDR3, as DNA: TGTGCCAGCAGTCCGCCGGACAGGGGTGAGCAGTACTTC.